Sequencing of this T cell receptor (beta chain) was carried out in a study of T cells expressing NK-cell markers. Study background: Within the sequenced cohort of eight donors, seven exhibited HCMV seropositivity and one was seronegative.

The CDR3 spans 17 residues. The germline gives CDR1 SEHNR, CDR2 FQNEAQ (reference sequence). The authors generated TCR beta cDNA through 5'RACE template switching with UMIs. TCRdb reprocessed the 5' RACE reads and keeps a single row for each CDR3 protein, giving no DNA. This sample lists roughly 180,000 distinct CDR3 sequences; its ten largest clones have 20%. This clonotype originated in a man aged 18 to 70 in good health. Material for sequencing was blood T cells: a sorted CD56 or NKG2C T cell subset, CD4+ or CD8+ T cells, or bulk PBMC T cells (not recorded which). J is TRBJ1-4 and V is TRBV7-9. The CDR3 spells CASSSALYATTNEKLFF.